This is a list of T cell receptor beta chains from one sample in a study of cytomegalovirus exposure and HLA in healthy donors. The protocol was immunoSEQ multiplex PCR, while the TCRdb copy is restricted to in-frame clones and leaves out a portion. This sample has roughly 150,000 clones, with about 82% found just once. Sequencing was performed on PBMCs. These receptors all stem from a man younger than 40 in good health and CMV-seropositive. The CDR3 runs from the conserved cysteine through the conserved F or W. The order of the fields is V gene, D gene, clone size, CDR3 length, J gene, CDR3 protein, CDR3 DNA. The D gene is left open where the match is weak. A row's size may be missing; if present it is once, few, many or a size class.

TRBV4-1	TRBD2	.	14	TRBJ2-1	CASSRLGGKNEQFF	TGCGCCAGCAGCCGGCTGGGGGGGAAGAATGAGCAGTTCTTC
TRBV27	.	.	16	TRBJ2-2	CASTLSAGSNTGELFF	TGTGCCAGCACCCTTTCGGCAGGTTCGAACACCGGGGAGCTGTTTTTT
TRBV6-5	.	.	14	TRBJ2-3	CASTQVGRTDTQYF	TGTGCCAGCACCCAGGTGGGGCGGACAGATACGCAGTATTTT
TRBV6-5	.	.	14	TRBJ1-3	CASSPGTSGNTIYF	TGTGCCAGCAGTCCCGGGACTTCTGGAAACACCATATATTTT
TRBV6-5	.	.	14	TRBJ2-7	CASSFVGVAYEQYF	TGTGCCAGCAGTTTCGTAGGGGTTGCATACGAGCAGTACTTC
TRBV7-2	.	.	15	TRBJ2-6	CASSLRSSGANVLTF	TGTGCCAGCAGCTTACGGAGCTCTGGGGCCAACGTCCTGACTTTC
TRBV7-2	.	once	15	TRBJ2-5	CASRQTSLSQETQYF	TGTGCCAGCAGACAAACTAGCTTGAGCCAAGAGACCCAGTACTTC
TRBV27	TRBD2	.	16	TRBJ2-1	CASSRTSGGVYNEQFF	TGTGCCAGCAGTAGGACTAGCGGGGGGGTTTACAATGAGCAGTTCTTC
TRBV6-4	.	few	13	TRBJ2-1	CASSGSSFGEQFF	TGTGCCAGCAGTGGATCGTCCTTCGGTGAGCAGTTCTTC
TRBV9	.	.	15	TRBJ2-3	CASSGRPGFTDTQYF	TGTGCCAGCAGCGGTCGGCCAGGGTTCACAGATACGCAGTATTTT
TRBV18	.	.	16	TRBJ1-3	CASSLGRPVSGNTIYF	TGTGCCAGCTCACTTGGGCGACCAGTCTCTGGAAACACCATATATTTT
TRBV6-1	.	few	12	TRBJ2-2	CASSASTGELFF	TGTGCCAGCAGTGCTAGCACCGGGGAGCTGTTTTTT
TRBV4-1	.	.	14	TRBJ2-7	CASSQVDRAYEQYF	TGCGCCAGCAGCCAAGTGGACAGAGCCTACGAGCAGTACTTC
TRBV7-2	TRBD1	once	15	TRBJ2-7	CASSLLQGASYEQYF	TGTGCCAGCAGCTTATTACAGGGGGCAAGCTACGAGCAGTACTTC
TRBV11-2	TRBD1	.	17	TRBJ1-2	CASSLGKGASSHYGYTF	TGTGCCAGCAGCTTAGGGAAGGGGGCCAGTTCCCACTATGGCTACACCTTC
TRBV4-1	TRBD2	.	14	TRBJ2-1	CASRGLAGTGEQFF	TGCGCCAGCAGAGGACTAGCGGGGACTGGGGAGCAGTTCTTC
TRBV5-1	TRBD2	.	17	TRBJ2-3	CASSYSGGATRTDTQYF	TGCGCCAGCAGTTATAGCGGGGGGGCGACCCGCACAGATACGCAGTATTTT
TRBV4-1	TRBD1	.	18	TRBJ2-1	CASSQPDRGQGAYNEQFF	TGCGCCAGCAGCCAGCCCGATAGAGGACAGGGGGCCTACAATGAGCAGTTCTTC
TRBV6-6	TRBD1	.	13	TRBJ2-3	CASEGQGTDTQYF	TGTGCCAGCGAGGGACAGGGCACAGATACGCAGTATTTT
TRBV30	.	.	17	TRBJ2-4	CAWSPWSPGYDKNIQYF	TGTGCCTGGAGTCCCTGGTCTCCAGGGTATGACAAAAACATTCAGTACTTC
TRBV30	TRBD2	.	15	TRBJ2-3	CAWSQLAGVTDTQYF	TGTGCCTGGAGCCAACTAGCGGGGGTGACAGATACGCAGTATTTT
TRBV19	.	few	11	TRBJ2-3	CASSTRDTQYF	TGTGCCAGTAGTACTCGAGATACGCAGTATTTT
TRBV5-1	.	.	14	TRBJ2-3	CASSIAGGTDTQYF	TGCGCCAGCAGCATAGCAGGGGGCACAGATACGCAGTATTTT
TRBV27	TRBD1	.	15	TRBJ2-7	CASSSPGQGNYEQYF	TGTGCCAGCAGTTCTCCGGGACAGGGGAATTACGAGCAGTACTTC
TRBV4-2	TRBD2	.	17	TRBJ2-7	CASSLRHSGGALDEQYF	TGTGCCAGCAGCTTAAGGCATAGCGGGGGGGCCCTGGACGAGCAGTACTTC
TRBV27	.	many	15	TRBJ1-5	CASTPTRGTNQPQHF	TGTGCCAGCACCCCAACTCGGGGGACCAATCAGCCCCAGCATTTT
TRBV7-7	.	.	13	TRBJ2-5	CASSLVMSETQYF	TGTGCTAGCAGCTTAGTAATGTCGGAGACCCAGTACTTC